Each of the 10 T cell receptor beta chains below was sequenced from the same sample in a study of cytomegalovirus exposure and HLA in healthy donors. Amplification used 60 Vbeta primers and 13 Jbeta primers. Generated by immunoSEQ multiplex PCR, the TCRdb table keeps only in-frame clones and is missing some. The sample yields about 160,000 clones, around 80% seen once. The sequencing sample was made of PBMCs. Every receptor here comes from a woman in her thirties in good health and CMV-seropositive.

This clone was counted once. The chain employs TRBV11-2 and TRBJ2-5; D perhaps matches TRBD2 (6 bases). Trimming shortened V by 5 bases and J by 5 bases, and 18 bases separated the two germline ends. There are 15 residues in the CDR3. The V gene's germline CDR1 is SGHAT and CDR2 FQNNGV. CDR3 in amino acids: CASSHPGVEEETQYF. The CDR3 DNA sequence: TGTGCCAGCAGCCATCCGGGGGTAGAGGAGGAGACCCAGTACTTC.

The table lists this clone with a few counts. The chain uses TRBV6-6 and TRBJ2-7; maybe TRBD1 (6 bases). CDR1 is MNHNY, CDR2 SVGAGI, per germline (reference sequence). Trimming shortened V by 5 bases and J by 2 bases, and 10 bases separated the two germline ends. The CDR3 is 13 amino acids. This chain's CDR3 is CASSRQVTYEQYF. DNA for the CDR3: TGTGCCAGCAGTAGACAGGTCACCTACGAGCAGTACTTC.

The chain has TRBV6-1 and TRBJ2-4, with TRBD2 matching 11 bases. Trimming cost V 8 bases and J 5 bases; bases outside gene matches: 8. The CDR3 runs to 15 residues. In germline, CDR1 is MNHNS, CDR2 SASEGT. CDR3: CASLSGGALENIQYF. In DNA form, the CDR3 reads TGTGCCAGCCTTAGCGGGGGGGCCTTGGAAAACATTCAGTACTTC.

This clone appeared a single time. This specimen includes other DNA sequences encoding the same CDR3. The chain uses TRBV28 and TRBJ1-2; D is unclear. CDR3 length equals 12 residues. V was cut by 2 bases and J by 5 bases, with 6 bases left in between. Germline-derived CDR1 and CDR2 are MDHEN and SYDVKM. CDR3: CASSLRGYGYTF. The CDR3 region has the DNA TGTGCCAGCAGTTTACGAGGGTATGGCTACACCTTC.

Of note for this clone: The sample holds other DNA sequences that translate to the same CDR3. The V and J genes are TRBV5-4 and TRBJ1-2; tentative D call: TRBD1 (6 bases). In germline, CDR1 is SGHNT, CDR2 YYREEE (reference sequence). With 2 bases removed from V and 2 bases from J, the gap between germline ends came to 7 bases. CDR3 size: 13 residues. The CDR3 DNA follows: TGTGCCAGCAGCTTAGACAGGAACTATGGCTACACCTTC. Residues: CASSLDRNYGYTF.

V usage is TRBV5-6 and J usage is TRBJ1-1; TRBD1 matches at 7 bases. J gave up 5 bases and V 0 bases, and 4 bases lay outside the gene matches. The length of the CDR3 is 14 residues. CDR1 and CDR2 (germline): SGHDT, YYEEEE. This CDR3 reads CASSLGAGGTEAFF. The CDR3 nucleotides read TGTGCCAGCAGCTTGGGGGCAGGGGGGACTGAAGCTTTCTTT.

CDR3 sequence: CASSQSPSTDTQYF. As DNA, the CDR3 is TGTGCCAGCAGCCAGTCCCCAAGCACAGATACGCAGTATTTT. V gene TRBV4-2 combines with J gene TRBJ2-3, with D unresolved. Per the germline V gene, CDR1 is LGHNA and CDR2 is YNFKEQ. CDR3 size: 14 residues. Trimming cost V 3 bases and J 0 bases, with 7 bases left between them.

The chain carries TRBV7-6 and TRBJ2-5; 8 bases fit TRBD2. Per the germline V gene, CDR1 is SGHVS and CDR2 is FNYEAQ. V was pared by 0 bases and J by 1 base, with 7 bases of the junction left unmatched. The CDR3 contains 17 residues. CDR3 region: CASSLALAGATQETQYF. In nucleotides, the CDR3 is TGTGCCAGCAGCTTAGCCCTAGCGGGCGCCACCCAAGAGACCCAGTACTTC.

This clone was seen more than once but under ten times. In DNA form, the CDR3 reads TGTGCCATCAGTGAGTCTTTTTTTGACAGGAGAGTTGACTATGGCTACACCTTC. It specifies CAISESFFDRRVDYGYTF. This chain links TRBV10-3 with TRBJ1-2, with D possibly being TRBD1 (6 bases). CDR1 is ENHRY, CDR2 SYGVKD, per germline. Trimming left V 0 bases short and J 3 bases short, with 20 bases between. The CDR3 has 18 residues.

This chain links TRBV5-6 with TRBJ2-6; D not certain. This CDR3 is built from 16 residues. Germline V gene data show CDR1 as SGHDT and CDR2 as YYEEEE. Between the trimmed V and J ends, which lost 4 bases and 0 bases, there was a span of 11 bases. The CDR3 coding sequence is TGTGCCAGCAGCCCTGACACCGGCTCTGGGGCCAACGTCCTGACTTTC. The encoded protein is CASSPDTGSGANVLTF.